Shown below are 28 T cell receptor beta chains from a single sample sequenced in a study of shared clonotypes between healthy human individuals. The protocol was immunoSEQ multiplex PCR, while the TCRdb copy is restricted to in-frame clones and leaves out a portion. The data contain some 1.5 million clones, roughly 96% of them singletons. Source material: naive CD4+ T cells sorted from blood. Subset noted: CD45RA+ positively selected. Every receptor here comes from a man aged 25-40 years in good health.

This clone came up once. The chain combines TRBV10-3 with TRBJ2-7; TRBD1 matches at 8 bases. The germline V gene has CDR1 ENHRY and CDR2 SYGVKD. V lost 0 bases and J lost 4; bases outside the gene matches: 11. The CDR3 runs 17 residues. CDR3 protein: CAISESIITGGRYEQYF. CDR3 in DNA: TGTGCCATCAGTGAGTCGATTATAACAGGGGGACGGTACGAGCAGTACTTC.

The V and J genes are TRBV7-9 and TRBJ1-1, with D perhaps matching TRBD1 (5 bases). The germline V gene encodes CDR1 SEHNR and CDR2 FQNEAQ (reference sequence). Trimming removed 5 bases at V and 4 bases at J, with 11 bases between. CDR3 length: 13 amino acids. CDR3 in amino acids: CASSRGAGTEAFF. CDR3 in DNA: TGTGCCAGCAGCCGTGGGGCGGGCACTGAAGCTTTCTTT.

CDR3 residues: CASSPLGAIQETQYF. CDR3 bases: TGTGCCAGCAGCCCCCTCGGGGCAATCCAAGAGACCCAGTACTTC. The gene calls are TRBV4-2 and TRBJ2-5; D tentatively reads TRBD1 or TRBD2 (5 bases each). Trimming removed 4 bases from V and 1 base from J, with 13 bases in between. Germline V gene lookup returns CDR1 LGHNA and CDR2 YNFKEQ. The CDR3 spans 15 residues.

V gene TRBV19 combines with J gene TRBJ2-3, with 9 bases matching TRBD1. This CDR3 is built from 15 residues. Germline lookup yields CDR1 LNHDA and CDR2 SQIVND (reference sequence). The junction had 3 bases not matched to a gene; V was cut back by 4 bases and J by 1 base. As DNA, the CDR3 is TGTGCCAGTAGTACCAGGGACAGGGGCACAGATACGCAGTATTTT. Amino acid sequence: CASSTRDRGTDTQYF. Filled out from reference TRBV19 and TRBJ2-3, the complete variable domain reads DGGITQSPKYLFRKEGQNVTLSCEQNLNHDAMYWYRQDPGQGLRLIYYSQIVNDFQKGDIAEGYSVSREKKESFPLTVTSAQKNPTAFYLCASSTRDRGTDTQYFGPGTRLTVL.

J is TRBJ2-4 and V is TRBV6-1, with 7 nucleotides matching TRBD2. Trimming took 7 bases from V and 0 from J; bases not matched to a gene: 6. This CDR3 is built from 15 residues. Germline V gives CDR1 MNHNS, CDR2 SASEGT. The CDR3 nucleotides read TGTGCCAGCAAGGATTTAGCGGGAGCCAAAAACATTCAGTACTTC. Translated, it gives CASKDLAGAKNIQYF.

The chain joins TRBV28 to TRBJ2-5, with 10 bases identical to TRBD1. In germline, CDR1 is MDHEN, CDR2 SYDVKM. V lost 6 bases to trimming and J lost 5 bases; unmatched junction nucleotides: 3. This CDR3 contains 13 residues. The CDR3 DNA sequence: TGTGCCAGCAGGGACAGGGGGTGGGAGACCCAGTACTTC. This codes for CASRDRGWETQYF. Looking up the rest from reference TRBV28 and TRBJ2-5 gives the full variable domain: DVKVTQSSRYLVKRTGEKVFLECVQDMDHENMFWYRQDPGLGLRLIYFSYDVKMKEKGDIPEGYSVSREKKERFSLILESASTNQTSMYLCASRDRGWETQYFGPGTRLLVL.

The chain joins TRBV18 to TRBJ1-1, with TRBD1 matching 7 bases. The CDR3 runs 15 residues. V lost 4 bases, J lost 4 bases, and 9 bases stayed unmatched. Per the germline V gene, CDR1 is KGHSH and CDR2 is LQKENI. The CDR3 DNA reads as TGTGCCAGCTCACTCGGGTTATGGGACAGCACTGAAGCTTTCTTT. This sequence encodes CASSLGLWDSTEAFF.

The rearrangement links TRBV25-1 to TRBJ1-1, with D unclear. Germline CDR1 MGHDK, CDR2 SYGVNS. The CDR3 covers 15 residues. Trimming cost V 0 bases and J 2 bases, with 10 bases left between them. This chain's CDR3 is CASSEYMGLNTEAFF. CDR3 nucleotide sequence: TGTGCCAGCAGTGAATATATGGGCTTAAACACTGAAGCTTTCTTT. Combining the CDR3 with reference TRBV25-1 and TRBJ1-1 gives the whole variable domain EADIYQTPRYLVIGTGKKITLECSQTMGHDKMYWYQQDPGMELHLIHYSYGVNSTEKGDLSSESTVSRIRTEHFPLTLESARPSHTSQYLCASSEYMGLNTEAFFGQGTRLTVV.

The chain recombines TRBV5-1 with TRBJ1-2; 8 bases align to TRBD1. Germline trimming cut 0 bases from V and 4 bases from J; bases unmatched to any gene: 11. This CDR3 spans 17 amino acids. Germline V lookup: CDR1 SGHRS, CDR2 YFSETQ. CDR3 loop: CASSLGPDRARGYGYTF. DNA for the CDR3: TGCGCCAGCAGCTTGGGCCCGGACAGGGCGCGAGGCTATGGCTACACCTTC.

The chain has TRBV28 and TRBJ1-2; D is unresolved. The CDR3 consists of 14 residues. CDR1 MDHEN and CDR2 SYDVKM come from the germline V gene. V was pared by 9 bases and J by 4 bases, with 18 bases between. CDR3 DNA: TGTGCCAGTAAATTCCGGAAGCAAACCTATGGCTACACCTTC. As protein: CASKFRKQTYGYTF.

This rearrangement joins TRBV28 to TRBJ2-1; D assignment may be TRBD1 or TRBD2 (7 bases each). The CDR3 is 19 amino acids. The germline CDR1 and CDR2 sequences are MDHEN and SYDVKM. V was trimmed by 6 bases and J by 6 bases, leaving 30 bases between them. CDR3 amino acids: CASSKTGVLAAEAFNEQFF. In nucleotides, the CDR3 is TGTGCCAGCAGCAAAACAGGGGTTCTAGCGGCAGAGGCTTTCAATGAGCAGTTCTTC.

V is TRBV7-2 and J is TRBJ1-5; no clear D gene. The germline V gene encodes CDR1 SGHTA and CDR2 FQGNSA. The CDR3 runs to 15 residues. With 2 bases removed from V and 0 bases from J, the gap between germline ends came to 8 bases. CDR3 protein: CASSLNVYSNQPQHF. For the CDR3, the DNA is TGTGCCAGCAGCTTAAACGTGTATAGCAATCAGCCCCAGCATTTT.

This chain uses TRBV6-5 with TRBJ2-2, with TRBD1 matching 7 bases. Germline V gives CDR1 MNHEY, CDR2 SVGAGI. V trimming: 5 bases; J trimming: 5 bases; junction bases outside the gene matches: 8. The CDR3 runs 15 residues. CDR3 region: CASSPRDRFTGELFF. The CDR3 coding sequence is TGTGCCAGCAGTCCCCGGGACAGATTTACCGGGGAGCTGTTTTTT.

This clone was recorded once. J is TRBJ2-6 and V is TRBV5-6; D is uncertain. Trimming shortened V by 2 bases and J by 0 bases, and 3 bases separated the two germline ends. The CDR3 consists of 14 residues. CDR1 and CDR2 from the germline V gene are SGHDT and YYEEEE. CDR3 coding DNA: TGTGCCAGCAGCTTCGGCTCTGGGGCCAACGTCCTGACTTTC. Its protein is CASSFGSGANVLTF.

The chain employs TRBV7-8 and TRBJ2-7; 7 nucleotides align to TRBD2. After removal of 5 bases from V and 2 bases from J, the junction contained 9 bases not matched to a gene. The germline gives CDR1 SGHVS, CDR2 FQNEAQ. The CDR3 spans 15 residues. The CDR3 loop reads CASSPGLVGPYEQYF. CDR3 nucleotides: TGTGCCAGCAGCCCCGGACTAGTAGGACCCTACGAGCAGTACTTC. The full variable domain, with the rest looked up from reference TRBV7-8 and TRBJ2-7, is GAGVSQSPRYKVAKRGQDVALRCDPISGHVSLFWYQQALGQGPEFLTYFQNEAQLDKSGLPSDRFFAERPEGSVSTLKIQRTQQEDSAVYLCASSPGLVGPYEQYFGPGTRLTVT.

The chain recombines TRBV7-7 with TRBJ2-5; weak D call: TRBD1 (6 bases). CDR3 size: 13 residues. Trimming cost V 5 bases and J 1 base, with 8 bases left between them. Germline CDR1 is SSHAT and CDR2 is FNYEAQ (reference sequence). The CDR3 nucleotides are TGTGCCAGCAGCCCCAGGGGCCAAGAGACCCAGTACTTC. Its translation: CASSPRGQETQYF.

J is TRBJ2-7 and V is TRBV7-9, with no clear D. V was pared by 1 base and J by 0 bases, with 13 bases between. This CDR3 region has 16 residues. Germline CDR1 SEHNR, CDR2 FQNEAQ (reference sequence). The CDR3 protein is CASSLGIGLSSYEQYF. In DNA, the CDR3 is TGTGCCAGCAGCTTAGGAATAGGGCTCAGCTCCTACGAGCAGTACTTC.

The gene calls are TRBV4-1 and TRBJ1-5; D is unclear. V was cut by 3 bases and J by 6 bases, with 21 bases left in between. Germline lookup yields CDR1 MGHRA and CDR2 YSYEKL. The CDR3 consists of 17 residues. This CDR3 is CASSHHSTAFGSQPQHF. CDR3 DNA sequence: TGCGCCAGCAGCCACCACTCCACAGCCTTCGGTAGTCAGCCCCAGCATTTT.

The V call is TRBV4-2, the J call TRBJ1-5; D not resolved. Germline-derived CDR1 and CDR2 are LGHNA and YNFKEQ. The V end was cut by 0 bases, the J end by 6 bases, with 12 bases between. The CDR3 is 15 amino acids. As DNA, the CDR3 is TGTGCCAGCAGCCAAGATCTGGGGTTAAGTCAGCCCCAGCATTTT. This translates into CASSQDLGLSQPQHF.

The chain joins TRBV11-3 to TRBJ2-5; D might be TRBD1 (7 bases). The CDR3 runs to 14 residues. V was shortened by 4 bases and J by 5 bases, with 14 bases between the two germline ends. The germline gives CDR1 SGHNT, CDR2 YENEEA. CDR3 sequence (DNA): TGTGCCAGCAGCTCGGGGGACAGTCGGGAGACCCAGTACTTC. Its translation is CASSSGDSRETQYF.

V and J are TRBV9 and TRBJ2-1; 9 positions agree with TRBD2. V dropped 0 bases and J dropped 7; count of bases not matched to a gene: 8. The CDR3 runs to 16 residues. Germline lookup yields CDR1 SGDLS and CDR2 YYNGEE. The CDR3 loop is CASSVGASGKVNEQFF. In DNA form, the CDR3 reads TGTGCCAGCAGCGTAGGGGCTAGCGGGAAAGTAAATGAGCAGTTCTTC.

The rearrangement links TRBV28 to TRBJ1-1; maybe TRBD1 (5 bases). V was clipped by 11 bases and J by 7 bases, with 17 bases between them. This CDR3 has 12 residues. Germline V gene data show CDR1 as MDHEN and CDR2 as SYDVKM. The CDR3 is CAAPGPGVEAFF. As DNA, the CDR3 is TGTGCCGCTCCGGGACCCGGAGTTGAAGCTTTCTTT.

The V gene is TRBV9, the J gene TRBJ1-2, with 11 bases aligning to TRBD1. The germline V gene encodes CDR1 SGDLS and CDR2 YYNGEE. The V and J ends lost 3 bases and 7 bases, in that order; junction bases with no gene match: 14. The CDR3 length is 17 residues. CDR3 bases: TGTGCCAGCAGCGGAGGACAGGGGGCGCTGGGATTCGGTGGCTACACCTTC. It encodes CASSGGQGALGFGGYTF.

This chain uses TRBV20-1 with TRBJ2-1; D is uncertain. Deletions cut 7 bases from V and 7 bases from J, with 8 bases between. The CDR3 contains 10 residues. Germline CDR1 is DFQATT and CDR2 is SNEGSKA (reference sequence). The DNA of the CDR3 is TGCAGTGTTAAAGGTAATGAGCAGTTCTTC. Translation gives CSVKGNEQFF.

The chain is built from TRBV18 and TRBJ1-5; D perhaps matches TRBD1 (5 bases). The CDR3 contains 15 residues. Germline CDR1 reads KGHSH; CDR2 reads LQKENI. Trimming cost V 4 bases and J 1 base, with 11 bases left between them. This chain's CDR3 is CASSLQGRSNQPQHF. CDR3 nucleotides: TGTGCCAGCTCACTGCAGGGTCGAAGCAATCAGCCCCAGCATTTT.

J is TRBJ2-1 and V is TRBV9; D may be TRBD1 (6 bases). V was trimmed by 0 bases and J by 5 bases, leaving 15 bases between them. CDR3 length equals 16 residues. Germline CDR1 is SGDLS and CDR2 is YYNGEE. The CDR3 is CASSVERGTINNEQFF. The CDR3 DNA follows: TGTGCCAGCAGCGTAGAGAGGGGGACGATAAACAATGAGCAGTTCTTC.

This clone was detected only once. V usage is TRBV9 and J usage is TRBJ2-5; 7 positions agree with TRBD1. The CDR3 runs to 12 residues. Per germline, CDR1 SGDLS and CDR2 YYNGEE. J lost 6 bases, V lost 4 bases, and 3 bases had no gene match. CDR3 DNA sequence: TGTGCCAGCAGCACAGGGGAAAAGACCCAGTACTTC. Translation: CASSTGEKTQYF.

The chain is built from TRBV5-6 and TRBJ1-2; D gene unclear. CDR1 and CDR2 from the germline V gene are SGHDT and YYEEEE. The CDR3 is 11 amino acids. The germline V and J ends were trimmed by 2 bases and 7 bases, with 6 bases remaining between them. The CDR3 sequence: CASSFSFGYTF. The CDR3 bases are TGTGCCAGCAGCTTCAGCTTTGGCTACACCTTC.